Listed below are T cell receptor beta chains from one sample, sequenced in a study of blood T cell repertoires in COVID-19. Some clones are missing from TCRdb's copy, which holds only in-frame ones; the method was immunoSEQ multiplex PCR. The table records under 350,000 clones, roughly 91% of them present only once. The sample consisted of peripheral blood. The receptors shown here come from a woman aged 30 to 39 with COVID-19, enrolled during active disease. The CDR3 runs from the conserved cysteine through the conserved F or W. A D gene is named only where the DNA matches it firmly. Not every row has a clone size; where given, it reads once, few, many or a size class.

d_call	clone_size	v_call	j_call	cdr3_aa	cdr3_nt
NA	NA	TRBV30	TRBJ1-2	CAWLQGPGGYTF	TGTGCCTGGTTGCAGGGTCCCGGCGGCTACACCTTC
TRBD1	NA	TRBV6-5	TRBJ2-1	CASSYTGQGGNEQFF	TGTGCCAGCAGTTACACGGGACAGGGTGGCAATGAGCAGTTCTTC
TRBD2	NA	TRBV6-5	TRBJ2-7	CASSYSQRGLYEQYF	TGTGCCAGCAGTTACTCCCAGCGGGGGCTCTACGAGCAGTACTTC
NA	NA	TRBV4-3	TRBJ2-3	CASSQDLKGETQYF	TGCGCCAGCAGCCAAGATTTGAAGGGAGAAACGCAGTATTTT
NA	NA	TRBV14	TRBJ1-2	CASSQDRSQAYGYTF	TGTGCCAGCAGCCAAGATCGTAGTCAGGCCTATGGCTACACCTTC
NA	NA	TRBV7-9	TRBJ1-1	CASGTTGNTEAFF	TGTGCCAGCGGCACGACGGGAAACACTGAAGCTTTCTTT
NA	NA	TRBV5-6	TRBJ1-1	CASNLLNTEAFF	TGTGCCAGCAACCTACTGAACACTGAAGCTTTCTTT
NA	NA	TRBV14	TRBJ2-1	CASSQLPAVVDEQFF	TGTGCCAGCAGCCAACTGCCAGCGGTGGTGGATGAGCAGTTCTTC
NA	NA	TRBV7-9	TRBJ1-1	CASTTRAGKNTEAFF	TGTGCCAGCACCACCCGCGCGGGCAAGAACACTGAAGCTTTCTTT
NA	NA	TRBV11-2	TRBJ2-1	CASARVGGVNEQFF	TGTGCCAGCGCCAGGGTAGGGGGGGTCAATGAGCAGTTCTTC
TRBD2	NA	TRBV4-2	TRBJ2-2	CASSQEAFPGLVLAGELFF	TGTGCCAGCAGCCAAGAAGCTTTCCCCGGACTAGTACTCGCCGGGGAGCTGTTTTTT
NA	once	TRBV7-8	TRBJ2-2	CASSLRPLVGELFF	TGTGCCAGCAGCTTACGTCCCTTAGTCGGGGAGCTGTTTTTT
TRBD2	NA	TRBV5-4	TRBJ2-5	CASSQTSGGRAQYF	TGTGCCAGCAGCCAGACTAGCGGGGGTCGGGCCCAGTACTTC
TRBD1	NA	TRBV4-2	TRBJ2-7	CASSQAGQGVHEQYF	TGTGCCAGCAGCCAAGCGGGACAGGGGGTCCACGAGCAGTACTTC
NA	once	TRBV7-6	TRBJ1-1	CASSLGAGNTEAFF	TGTGCCAGCAGCTTAGGGGCCGGGAACACTGAAGCTTTCTTT
NA	NA	TRBV27	TRBJ1-5	CAARVVGTPFGLNQPQHF	TGTGCCGCCCGCGTAGTGGGGACTCCTTTCGGGTTGAATCAGCCCCAGCATTTT
NA	NA	TRBV19	TRBJ1-1	CASSFGQEAFF	TGTGCCAGTAGTTTCGGACAGGAAGCTTTCTTT
TRBD1	NA	TRBV2	TRBJ1-4	CASRRQGGGEKLFF	TGTGCCAGCAGGAGACAGGGTGGGGGTGAAAAACTGTTTTTT
NA	NA	TRBV5-6	TRBJ1-4	CASSLGAGKVKLFF	TGTGCCAGCAGCTTGGGAGCAGGGAAAGTAAAACTGTTTTTT
TRBD1	NA	TRBV3-1/TRBV3-2	TRBJ2-5	CASSQDGTGGKTQYF	TGTGCCAGCAGCCAAGATGGGACAGGCGGGAAAACCCAGTACTTC
NA	NA	TRBV27	TRBJ2-1	CASSPDRGRNEQFF	TGTGCCAGCAGTCCGGACCGAGGGAGGAATGAGCAGTTCTTC
NA	NA	TRBV11-3	TRBJ1-1	CASSLDGGGEAFF	TGTGCCAGCAGCTTAGATGGCGGTGGTGAAGCTTTCTTT
TRBD1	NA	TRBV4-1	TRBJ1-3	CASSPYPGGTGTGNTIYF	TGCGCCAGCAGCCCGTACCCAGGAGGGACAGGGACTGGAAACACCATATATTTT
TRBD1	NA	TRBV6-2/TRBV6-3	TRBJ2-1	CASSWVSGTGEDNEQFF	TGTGCCAGCAGTTGGGTTTCGGGGACAGGAGAAGACAATGAGCAGTTCTTC
TRBD1	NA	TRBV18	TRBJ1-2	CASSGQGMNYGYTF	TGTGCCAGCTCAGGACAGGGGATGAACTATGGCTACACCTTC
NA	NA	TRBV7-9	TRBJ1-1	CASSPFTGLLSTEAFF	TGTGCCAGCAGCCCATTTACAGGGTTACTTAGCACTGAAGCTTTCTTT
NA	NA	TRBV5-1	TRBJ1-6	CASSPQGLSPLHF	TGCGCCAGCAGCCCGCAGGGCTTATCACCCCTCCACTTT
TRBD1	NA	TRBV7-8	TRBJ1-2	CASSLKRTGVDGYTF	TGTGCCAGCAGCTTAAAACGGACAGGGGTGGATGGCTACACCTTC
TRBD1	NA	TRBV30	TRBJ1-4	CAWSVWDRGKKLFF	TGTGCCTGGAGTGTATGGGACAGGGGTAAAAAACTGTTTTTT
NA	NA	TRBV19	TRBJ1-2	CASSSSYSNYGYTF	TGTGCCAGTAGTAGCTCCTACAGCAACTATGGCTACACCTTC
NA	NA	TRBV29-1	TRBJ1-2	CSVDGVGTYGYTF	TGCAGCGTTGACGGGGTAGGAACTTATGGCTACACCTTC
TRBD1	NA	TRBV27	TRBJ2-6	CASSFAPDRGLSGANVLTF	TGTGCCAGCAGTTTCGCCCCGGACAGGGGTCTCTCTGGGGCCAACGTCCTGACTTTC
NA	NA	TRBV27	TRBJ1-6	CASSSLPIPSYNSPLHF	TGTGCCAGCAGTTCACTCCCGATACCCTCCTATAATTCACCCCTCCACTTT
NA	NA	TRBV29-1	TRBJ1-2	CSVDTTGSNTF	TGCAGCGTCGACACCACAGGGTCCAACACCTTC
NA	NA	TRBV5-1	TRBJ1-1	CASSPMGGNTEAFF	TGCGCCAGCAGCCCCATGGGGGGGAACACTGAAGCTTTCTTT
NA	NA	TRBV3-1/TRBV3-2	TRBJ1-2	CASSQAGVGYGYTF	TGTGCCAGCAGCCAAGCCGGGGTTGGATATGGCTACACCTTC
NA	few	TRBV11-2	TRBJ1-1	CASSLFGSSTEAFF	TGTGCCAGCAGCTTATTTGGGAGTAGTACTGAAGCTTTCTTT
TRBD1	NA	TRBV18	TRBJ1-2	CASSLGQGKYGYTF	TGTGCCAGCTCACTCGGACAGGGGAAATATGGCTACACCTTC
TRBD1	NA	TRBV28	TRBJ1-2	CASYAAGQGGRNTF	TGTGCCAGTTACGCTGCGGGACAGGGGGGCCGAAACACCTTC
NA	NA	TRBV7-2	TRBJ1-2	CASSLRGANYGYTF	TGTGCCAGCAGCCTACGAGGAGCAAACTATGGCTACACCTTC
NA	NA	TRBV7-2	TRBJ1-6	CASSNTGKNSPLHF	TGTGCCAGCAGCAATACAGGGAAGAATTCACCCCTCCACTTT
NA	once	TRBV5-1	TRBJ1-3	CASSLGQADGNTIYF	TGCGCCAGCAGCTTGGGACAGGCGGACGGAAACACCATATATTTT
NA	NA	TRBV6-5	TRBJ2-6	CANTWAGANVLTF	TGTGCCAACACGTGGGCCGGGGCCAACGTCCTGACTTTC
NA	NA	TRBV12-3/TRBV12-4	TRBJ1-2	CASSLLGSYGYTF	TGTGCCAGCAGTTTGTTGGGGAGCTATGGCTACACCTTC
TRBD2	few	TRBV11-3	TRBJ2-3	CASSLGLVQDTQYF	TGTGCCAGCAGCTTGGGACTAGTCCAAGATACGCAGTATTTT
NA	NA	TRBV11-1	TRBJ2-5	CASSLDRSQETQYF	TGTGCCAGCAGCCTGGACAGAAGCCAAGAGACCCAGTACTTC
TRBD1	NA	TRBV4-1	TRBJ2-3	CASSLWDRSDTQYF	TGCGCCAGCAGCCTATGGGACAGGTCCGATACGCAGTATTTT
NA	NA	TRBV4-2	TRBJ2-1	CASSPRSGVYNEQFF	TGTGCCAGCAGCCCGAGGTCCGGGGTCTACAATGAGCAGTTCTTC
TRBD1	few	TRBV12-3/TRBV12-4	TRBJ1-2	CASSLGTGDGYTF	TGTGCCAGCAGTTTGGGGACAGGTGATGGCTACACCTTC
NA	NA	TRBV12-3/TRBV12-4	TRBJ1-1	CAIRRGRNTEAFF	TGTGCCATCCGACGGGGGAGGAACACTGAAGCTTTCTTT
NA	NA	TRBV4-1	TRBJ1-6	CASSSGGGRNSPLHF	TGCGCCAGCAGCTCCGGTGGAGGTCGTAATTCACCCCTCCACTTT
NA	NA	TRBV4-3	TRBJ2-1	CASSQDLGHRNEQFF	TGCGCCAGCAGCCAAGATCTGGGCCACCGGAATGAGCAGTTCTTC
NA	NA	TRBV19	TRBJ2-2	CASSIDRRVYGELFF	TGTGCCAGTAGTATAGATCGGAGGGTATACGGGGAGCTGTTTTTT
NA	NA	TRBV5-5	TRBJ1-5	CASSFDGRGNQPQHF	TGTGCCAGCAGCTTCGACGGGAGAGGCAATCAGCCCCAGCATTTT
NA	NA	TRBV28	TRBJ1-5	CASSSINQPQHF	TGTGCCAGCAGTTCAATCAATCAGCCCCAGCATTTT
NA	NA	TRBV2	TRBJ1-5	CASSEAGAGQQPQHF	TGTGCCAGCAGTGAAGCGGGCGCAGGACAGCAGCCCCAGCATTTT
NA	few	TRBV5-1	TRBJ1-6	CASRLVTGYSPLHF	TGCGCCAGCCGATTGGTAACCGGGTATTCACCCCTCCACTTT
NA	NA	TRBV5-1	TRBJ1-2	CASSPGESEVGGYTF	TGCGCCAGCAGCCCGGGGGAGTCGGAAGTTGGTGGCTACACCTTC